This is a list of T cell receptor beta chains from one sample in a study of glioma-infiltrating T cells. TCRdb passed the multiplex PCR reads through MiXCR, listing each CDR3 protein once. The sample yields about 190,000 distinct CDR3 sequences, 30% to 40% seen once. Sequenced: glioma tissue, nonneoplastic brain tissue, or PBMCs (not recorded which). These receptor sequences come from a human donor with low-grade glioma or glioblastoma, undergoing nonglioma brain surgery, or in good health (not recorded which). CDR3s include the opening cysteine and the closing phenylalanine or tryptophan.

j_call v_call cdr3_aa
TRBJ2-3 TRBV5-1 CASSLEGRVPDTQYF
TRBJ2-7 TRBV6-1 CASSPRVGTEQYF
TRBJ2-1 TRBV6-1 CASRRFQNEQFF
TRBJ2-7 TRBV5-1 CARTPTGRYEQYF
TRBJ2-7 TRBV12-3/TRBV12-4 CASSSSPEVTYEQYF
TRBJ2-5 TRBV28 CASSPLAGAGLEETQYF
TRBJ2-7 TRBV5-1 CASKPTGSYEQYF
TRBJ2-1 TRBV4-1 CASSQFFFRVSANNEQFF
TRBJ2-3 TRBV6-1 CASSQWLSTDTQYF
TRBJ2-5 TRBV7-2 CASTRGGQETQYF
TRBJ2-2 TRBV7-3 CASRIGRNTGELFF
TRBJ2-7 TRBV6-2/TRBV6-3 CASSFPWGAEQYF
TRBJ2-1 TRBV4-1 CASSATITGEGYNEQFF
TRBJ1-2 TRBV4-1 CASRGEGLRYGYTF
TRBJ2-7 TRBV19 CASSIALAGTYEQYF
TRBJ1-3 TRBV12-3/TRBV12-4 CASSLGGSLLGNTIYF
TRBJ1-2 TRBV7-9 CASSPSPGQYGYTF
TRBJ2-1 TRBV7-9 CASSRLLAAQRTEQFF
TRBJ1-1 TRBV6-1 CASRQLQGTGNAEAFF
TRBJ2-3 TRBV11-2 CASSPAQSTQYF
TRBJ1-4 TRBV27 CASSTRQGPNEKLFF
TRBJ1-3 TRBV10-3 CAISESSGAYSGNTIYF
TRBJ2-3 TRBV7-4 CASSLRTERTDKQYF
TRBJ2-5 TRBV6-6 CASSYGTGIGETQYF
TRBJ2-5 TRBV20-1 CSASLAGRETQYF
TRBJ1-6 TRBV29-1 CSVATAFNSPLHF
TRBJ2-5 TRBV6-9 CASSYGKETQYF
TRBJ1-5 TRBV15 CATTDGTGPHQPQHF
TRBJ2-7 TRBV28 CASSSPRDEQYF
TRBJ1-4 TRBV7-2 CASSSGTGNEKLFF
TRBJ1-2 TRBV24-1 CATSDFGARGFQGYTF
TRBJ2-5 TRBV5-4 CASSSSPRETQYF
TRBJ2-3 TRBV2 CASRDGLAGDTQYF
TRBJ2-7 TRBV6-6 CARSPPGQGIYF
TRBJ1-2 TRBV20-1 CSAPRGGVYSGYTF
TRBJ2-1 TRBV29-1 CSPILADSSYNEQFF
TRBJ2-7 TRBV12-3/TRBV12-4 CASSSNRGTYEQYF
TRBJ2-2 TRBV11-2 CASSNTERTGELFF
TRBJ2-1 TRBV27 CASSPTPYNEQFF
TRBJ1-1 TRBV28 CASTLAPNRAGITEAFF
TRBJ1-2 TRBV7-2 CASSLAYRGDGYTF
TRBJ2-7 TRBV11-2 CASSAIAGVYEQYF
TRBJ1-5 TRBV3-1 CASSQGPGDNNQPQHF
TRBJ2-3 TRBV3-1 CASSQGNGIPPTDTQYF
TRBJ2-1 TRBV19 CSSSIHAVAGTSGSLEQFF